This T cell receptor beta chain was captured by sequencing in a study of OX40 agonist ivuxolimab in advanced cancers. About the research overall: Cancers in dose escalation were hepatocellular, melanoma, renal cell and head and neck. Study-wide results and limits: Dose levels from 0.1 to 3.0 mg/kg saw CD4+ and CD8+ blood T cells expand clonally by week 6.

The germline V gene has CDR1 SGHAT and CDR2 FQNNGV. CDR3 size: 15 residues. Trimming stripped 4 bases from V and 0 bases from J, with 13 bases between. On this clone itself: No antigen is known for it.

Sequencing was performed with immunoSEQ multiplex PCR; in TCRdb, only in-frame clones are kept and a portion is missing. The sample has 15,000 to 20,000 clones; around three quarters are singletons. The V gene is TRBV11-2, the J gene TRBJ2-7, with D possibly being TRBD2 (5 bases). The sample in question was CD4+ or CD8+ T cells sorted from blood, obtained in a trial of the OX40 agonist ivuxolimab. The sequence came from an adult with an advanced solid tumor such as melanoma, head and neck, liver or kidney cancer. The CDR3: CASSWTSAGSYEQYF. The CDR3, as DNA: TGTGCCAGCAGCTGGACGTCGGCGGGCTCCTACGAGCAGTACTTC.